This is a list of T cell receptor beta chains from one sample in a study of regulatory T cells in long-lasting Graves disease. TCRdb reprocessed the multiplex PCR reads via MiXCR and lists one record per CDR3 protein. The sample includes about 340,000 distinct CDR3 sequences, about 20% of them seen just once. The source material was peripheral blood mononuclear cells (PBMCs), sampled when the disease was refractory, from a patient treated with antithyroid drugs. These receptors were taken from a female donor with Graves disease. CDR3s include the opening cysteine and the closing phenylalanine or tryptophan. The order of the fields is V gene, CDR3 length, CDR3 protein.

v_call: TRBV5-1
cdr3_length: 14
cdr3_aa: CASSSQLRVYEQCF

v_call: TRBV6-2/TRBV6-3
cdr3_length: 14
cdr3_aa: CASSWGQEVYGYTF

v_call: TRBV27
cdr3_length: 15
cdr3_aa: CASSLDRPLNTEAFF

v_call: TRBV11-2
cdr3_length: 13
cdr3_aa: CASSLRWEETQYF

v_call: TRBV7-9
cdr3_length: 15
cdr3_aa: CASSLRLGQRDTIYF

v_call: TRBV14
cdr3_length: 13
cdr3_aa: CASSQAPTSEQFF

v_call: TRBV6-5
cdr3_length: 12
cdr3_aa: CASSSYEYEQYF

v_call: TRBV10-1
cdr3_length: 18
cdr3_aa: CASSESGTGGLANEKLFF

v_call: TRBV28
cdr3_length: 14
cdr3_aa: CASSPIPGTQPQHF

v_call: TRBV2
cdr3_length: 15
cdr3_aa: CASSELVRLANRAFF

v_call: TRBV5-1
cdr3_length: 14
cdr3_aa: CASRSGQTHTEAFF

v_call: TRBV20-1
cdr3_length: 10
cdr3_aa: CSVRGAEAFF

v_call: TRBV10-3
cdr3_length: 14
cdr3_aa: CAISGTTGTYEQYF

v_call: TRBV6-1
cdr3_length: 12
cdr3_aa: CATLDAPYGYTF

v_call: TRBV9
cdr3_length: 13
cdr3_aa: CASRRVGNTEAFF

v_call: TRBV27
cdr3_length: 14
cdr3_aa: CASRVGQGIREQYF

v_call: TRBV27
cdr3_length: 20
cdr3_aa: CASSLRYPGRLSSYNSPLHF

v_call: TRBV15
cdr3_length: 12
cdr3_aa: CATNLEGTEAFF